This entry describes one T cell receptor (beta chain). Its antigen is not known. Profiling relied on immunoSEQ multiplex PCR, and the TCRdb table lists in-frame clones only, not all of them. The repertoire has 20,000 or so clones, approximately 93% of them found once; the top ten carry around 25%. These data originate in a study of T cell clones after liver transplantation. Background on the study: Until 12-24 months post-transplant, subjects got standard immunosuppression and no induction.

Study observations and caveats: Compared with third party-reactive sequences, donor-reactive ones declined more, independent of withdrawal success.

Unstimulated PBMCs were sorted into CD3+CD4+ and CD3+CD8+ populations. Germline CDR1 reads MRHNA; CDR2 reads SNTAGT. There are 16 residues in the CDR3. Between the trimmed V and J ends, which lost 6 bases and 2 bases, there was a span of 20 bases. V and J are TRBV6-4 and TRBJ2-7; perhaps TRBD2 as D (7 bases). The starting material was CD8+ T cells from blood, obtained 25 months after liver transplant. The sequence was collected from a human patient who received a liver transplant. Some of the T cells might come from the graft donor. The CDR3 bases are TGTGCCAGCAGACGGGGGGCTGAGATTTTTACCTACGAGCAGTACTTC. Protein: CASRRGAEIFTYEQYF.